The text below deals with one T cell receptor (beta chain). The source of the sample is a study of technical replicates of blood from a handful of donors. Sequencing was performed with immunoSEQ multiplex PCR; in TCRdb, only in-frame clones are kept and a portion is missing. The sample consists of about 75,000 clones, around 97% of them appearing once. The receptor comes from a human donor in good health. Sample: T cells isolated from PBMCs.

This CDR3 is CATSSDSGGGNTIYF. For the CDR3, the DNA is TGTGCCACCAGCAGCGATTCAGGGGGTGGAAACACCATATATTTT. J is TRBJ1-3 and V is TRBV15; 7 bases map to TRBD1. This CDR3 is built from 15 residues. Germline V lookup: CDR1 LNHNV, CDR2 YYDKDF (reference sequence). V trimming: 3 bases; J trimming: 3 bases; junction bases outside the gene matches: 5.